This TCR beta chain was sequenced for a study of neurological immune-mediated disorders. Germline loops: CDR1 SEHNR, CDR2 FQNEAQ (reference sequence). V lost 7 bases, J lost 6 bases, and 15 bases lay in between. This CDR3 comprises 13 residues. This clonotype was seen ten or more times. No antigen is known for it. Synthesis of cDNA used 5'RACE (with 10-nucleotide random UMIs). Whenever a sequencing run was performed, it yielded over 180 million TCR-beta sequences from 15-18 subjects. Via MiXCR, TCRdb re-called the 5' RACE reads, giving one row per CDR3 protein. Of tens of thousands of distinct CDR3 sequences in the sample, roughly 15% were seen once. Study-wide results and caveats: Private repertoires in all groups were suggested by the finding that expanded clones across subjects shared no CDR3 amino acid sequences. The most TCR clonal expansion was seen in HTLV-1-associated myelopathy, and the least was seen in multiple sclerosis, which fell below healthy controls.

The source is a woman between 45 and 60 years old with HTLV-1-associated myelopathy (HAM/TSP). V and J are TRBV7-9 and TRBJ1-2; the D is unclear. The specimen was PBMCs. CDR3 protein: CASIDGSGNGYTF. The CDR3 bases are TGTGCCAGCATAGACGGCAGCGGTAATGGCTACACCTTC.